This T cell receptor beta chain was found in a study of CD8+ T cells in alopecia areata. Separation by sorting yielded CD4+ and CD8+ T cells from PBMCs. It was cDNA, reverse transcribed from extracted RNA, that served as the sequencing template. Data came from immunoSEQ multiplex PCR; TCRdb stores just in-frame clones and leaves some out. Here the sample spans some 110,000 clones, about 61% being singletons. Only one count was recorded for this clone. Looked up from germline, CDR1 is SGHTA and CDR2 is FQGNSA. The CDR3 spans 15 residues. V was pared by 5 bases and J by 7 bases, with 6 bases of the junction left unmatched.

The chain uses TRBV7-2 and TRBJ2-7; 15 bases are shared with TRBD2. The receptor was isolated from a human donor in good health. Sequenced: CD4+ T cells sorted from blood. This CDR3 is CASSRRTSGGEEQYF. CDR3 sequence (DNA): TGTGCCAGCAGCCGTCGGACTAGCGGGGGGGAGGAGCAGTACTTC. The whole variable domain, filled in from reference TRBV7-2 and TRBJ2-7, reads GAGVSQSPSNKVTEKGKDVELRCDPISGHTALYWYRQSLGQGLEFLIYFQGNSAPDKSGLPSDRFSAERTGGSVSTLTIQRTQQEDSAVYLCASSRRTSGGEEQYFGPGTRLTVT.